The clone carrying this T cell receptor beta chain was seen once. Method: immunoSEQ multiplex PCR; TCRdb's copy keeps in-frame clones and lacks some. The sample includes about 130,000 clones, 80% to 95% of them seen just once. With 1 base clipped from V and 7 bases from J, the junction kept 7 bases outside the gene matches. Germline-derived CDR1 and CDR2 are LNHDA and SQIVND (reference sequence). This CDR3 is 15 amino acids long. This record comes from a study of blood T cell repertoires in COVID-19. The chain couples TRBV19 to TRBJ2-1; 7 nucleotides line up with TRBD2. This sequence was found in a man aged 50 or older with COVID-19, enrolled during active disease. Sequenced: peripheral blood. The CDR3 DNA reads as TGTGCCAGTAGTATAGGTGCGGGAGCCAGGAATGAGCAGTTCTTC. Residues: CASSIGAGARNEQFF. Combining the CDR3 with reference TRBV19 and TRBJ2-1 gives the whole variable domain DGGITQSPKYLFRKEGQNVTLSCEQNLNHDAMYWYRQDPGQGLRLIYYSQIVNDFQKGDIAEGYSVSREKKESFPLTVTSAQKNPTAFYLCASSIGAGARNEQFFGPGTRLTVL.